One sample yielded the 5 T cell receptor beta chains listed below, sequenced in a study of shared T cell receptors in the human thymus. TCRdb's copy holds only in-frame clones and misses some; the assay was immunoSEQ multiplex PCR. Of some 700,000 clones listed, over 75% are singletons. These sequences were also reported in another study, on human thymus T cells.

The sequenced sample consisted of thymocytes. These receptors were obtained from a girl younger than two with a congenital heart defect.

This sequence joins TRBV7-2 and TRBJ1-1, with 8 bases aligning to TRBD1. V gave up 4 bases and J gave up 6 bases; unmatched junction bases: 10. Germline CDR1 is SGHTA and CDR2 is FQGNSA. The CDR3 sequence is 15 residues long. The CDR3 bases are TGTGCCAGCAGCTCGACCGACAGGGGTTTTTCTGAAGCTTTCTTT. It yields the protein CASSSTDRGFSEAFF.

The chain joins TRBV13 to TRBJ1-1; 9 bases line up with TRBD1. The J segment lost 5 bases and the V segment lost 4 bases, leaving 11 bases of the junction unmatched. This CDR3 spans 16 amino acids. Per the germline V gene, CDR1 is PRHDT and CDR2 is FYEKMQ (reference sequence). The CDR3 DNA reads as TGTGCCAGCAGCTCCTCCGGGACAGGGATGGGGACTGAAGCTTTCTTT. Translation gives CASSSSGTGMGTEAFF.

This clone has only one observation. The V call is TRBV28, the J call TRBJ2-1, with 8 bases fitting TRBD2. V trimming: 1 base; J trimming: 8 bases; junction bases outside the gene matches: 10. The length of the CDR3 is 16 residues. Germline CDR1 MDHEN, CDR2 SYDVKM. As DNA, the CDR3 is TGTGCCAGCAGTTTATCTCGGGGGGGCGGGATTGATGAGCAGTTCTTC. As protein: CASSLSRGGGIDEQFF.

This clone has only one observation. The chain is built from TRBV25-1 and TRBJ1-1; D is uncertain. The CDR3 sequence is 15 residues long. The germline V gene encodes CDR1 MGHDK and CDR2 SYGVNS. Trimming cost V 5 bases and J 1 base, with 14 bases left between them. CDR3 protein: CASSPRNLSNTEAFF. For the CDR3, the DNA is TGTGCCAGCAGTCCTAGAAACCTATCGAACACTGAAGCTTTCTTT.

The count of this clone is one. The genes are TRBV19 and TRBJ1-1, with a weak D call TRBD1 (6 bases). Germline V gene data show CDR1 as LNHDA and CDR2 as SQIVND (reference sequence). The CDR3 has 20 residues. Trimming removed 5 bases from V and 1 base from J, with 29 bases in between. The CDR3 spells CASSAPRQAYHYPKNTEAFF. The CDR3 DNA sequence: TGTGCCAGTAGTGCGCCCCGACAGGCCTACCATTACCCTAAGAACACTGAAGCTTTCTTT.